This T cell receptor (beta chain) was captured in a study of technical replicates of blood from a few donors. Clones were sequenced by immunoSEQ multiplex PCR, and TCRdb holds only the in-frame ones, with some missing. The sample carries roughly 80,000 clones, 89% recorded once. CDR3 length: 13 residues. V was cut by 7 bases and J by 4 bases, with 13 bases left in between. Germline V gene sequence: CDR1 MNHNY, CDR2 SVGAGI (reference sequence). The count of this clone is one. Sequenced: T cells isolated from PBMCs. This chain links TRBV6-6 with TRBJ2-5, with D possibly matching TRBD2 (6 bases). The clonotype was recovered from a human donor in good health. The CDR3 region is CASIETRGETQYF. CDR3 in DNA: TGTGCCAGCATTGAGACTAGAGGAGAGACCCAGTACTTC.